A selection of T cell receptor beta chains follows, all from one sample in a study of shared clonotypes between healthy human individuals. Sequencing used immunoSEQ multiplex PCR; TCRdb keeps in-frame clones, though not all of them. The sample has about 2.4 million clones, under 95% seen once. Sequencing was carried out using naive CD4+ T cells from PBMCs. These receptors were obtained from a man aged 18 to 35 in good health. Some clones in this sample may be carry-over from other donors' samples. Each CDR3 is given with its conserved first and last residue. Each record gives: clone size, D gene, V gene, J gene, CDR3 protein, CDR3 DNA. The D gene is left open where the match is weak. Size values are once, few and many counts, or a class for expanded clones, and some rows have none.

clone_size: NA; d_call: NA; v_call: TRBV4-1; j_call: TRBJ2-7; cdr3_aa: CASSGGSSYEQYF; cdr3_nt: TGCGCCAGCAGCGGGGGGAGCTCCTACGAGCAGTACTTC
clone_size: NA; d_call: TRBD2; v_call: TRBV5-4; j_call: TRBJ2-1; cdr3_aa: CASRVSGSKVNEQFF; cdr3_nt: TGTGCCAGCAGGGTGAGCGGGAGCAAGGTCAATGAGCAGTTCTTC
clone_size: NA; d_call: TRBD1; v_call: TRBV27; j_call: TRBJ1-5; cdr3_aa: CASSRTGNQPQHF; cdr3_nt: TGTGCCAGCAGTCGGACAGGGAATCAGCCCCAGCATTTT
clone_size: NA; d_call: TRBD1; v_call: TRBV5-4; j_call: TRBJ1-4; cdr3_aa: CASSSPTGGNEKLFF; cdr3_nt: TGTGCCAGCAGCTCCCCGACAGGGGGTAATGAAAAACTGTTTTTT
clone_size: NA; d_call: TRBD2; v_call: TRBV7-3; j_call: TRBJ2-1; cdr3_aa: CASSLNSGTHNEQFF; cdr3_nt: TGTGCCAGCAGCTTAAACAGCGGGACCCACAATGAGCAGTTCTTC
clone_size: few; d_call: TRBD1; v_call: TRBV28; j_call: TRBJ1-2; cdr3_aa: CASRIQGAGGYTF; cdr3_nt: TGTGCCAGCAGAATACAGGGGGCTGGTGGCTACACCTTC
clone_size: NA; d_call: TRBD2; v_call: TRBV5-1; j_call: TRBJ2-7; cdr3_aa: CASQTGGSLSYEQYF; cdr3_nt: TGCGCCAGCCAAACAGGCGGGAGCCTCTCCTACGAGCAGTACTTC
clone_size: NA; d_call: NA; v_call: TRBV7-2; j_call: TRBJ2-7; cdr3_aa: CASSPPGRGSEQYF; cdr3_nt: TGTGCCAGCAGCCCCCCAGGAAGAGGTTCCGAGCAGTACTTC
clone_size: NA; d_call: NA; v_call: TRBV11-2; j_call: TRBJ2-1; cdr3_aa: CASSLDLSDEQFF; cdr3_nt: TGTGCCAGCAGCTTAGATCTTAGCGATGAGCAGTTCTTC
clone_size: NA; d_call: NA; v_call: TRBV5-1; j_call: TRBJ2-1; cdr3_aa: CASSLGGVPGAQFF; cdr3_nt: TGCGCCAGCAGCTTGGGTGGGGTGCCTGGGGCGCAGTTCTTC
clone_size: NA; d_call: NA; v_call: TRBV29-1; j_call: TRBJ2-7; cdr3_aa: CSVALGSYEQYF; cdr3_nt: TGCAGCGTTGCCCTAGGCTCCTACGAGCAGTACTTC
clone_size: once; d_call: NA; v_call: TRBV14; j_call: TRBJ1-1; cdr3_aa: CASSQTGSLRAFF; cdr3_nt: TGTGCCAGCAGCCAGACGGGGAGCCTAAGGGCTTTCTTT
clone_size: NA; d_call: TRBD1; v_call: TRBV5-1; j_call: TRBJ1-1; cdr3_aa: CASSSGTGMNTEAFF; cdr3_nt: TGCGCCAGCAGCTCGGGGACAGGAATGAACACTGAAGCTTTCTTT
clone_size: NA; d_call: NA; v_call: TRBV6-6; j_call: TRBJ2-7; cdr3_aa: CASSYKGGYYEQYF; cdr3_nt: TGTGCCAGCAGTTACAAGGGGGGCTACTACGAGCAGTACTTC
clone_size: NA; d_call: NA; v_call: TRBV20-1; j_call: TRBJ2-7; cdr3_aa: CGHIWANEQYF; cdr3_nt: TGCGGACATATCTGGGCTAACGAGCAGTACTTC
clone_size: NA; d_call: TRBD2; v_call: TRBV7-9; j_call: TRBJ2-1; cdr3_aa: CASSPGSRERRNEQFF; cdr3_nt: TGTGCCAGCAGCCCAGGGTCGCGGGAGAGACGCAATGAGCAGTTCTTC
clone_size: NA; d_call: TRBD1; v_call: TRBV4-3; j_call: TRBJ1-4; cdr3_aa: CASSLETGIQKLFF; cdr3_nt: TGCGCCAGCAGCCTAGAGACAGGGATTCAAAAACTGTTTTTT
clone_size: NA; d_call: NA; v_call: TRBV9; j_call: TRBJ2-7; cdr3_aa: CASSVGGQVLYEQYF; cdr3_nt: TGTGCCAGCAGCGTAGGTGGGCAGGTCCTCTACGAGCAGTACTTC
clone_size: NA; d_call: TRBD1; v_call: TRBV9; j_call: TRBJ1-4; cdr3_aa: CASSNYRGPGEKLFF; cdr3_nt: TGTGCCAGCAGCAATTACAGGGGGCCGGGGGAAAAACTGTTTTTT
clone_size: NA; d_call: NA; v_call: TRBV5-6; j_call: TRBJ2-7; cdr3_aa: CASSLKGRGTDEQYF; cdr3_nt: TGTGCCAGCAGCTTGAAAGGAAGAGGAACAGACGAGCAGTACTTC
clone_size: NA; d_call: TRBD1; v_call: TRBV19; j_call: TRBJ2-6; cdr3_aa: CASSIGTGFTFSGANVLTF; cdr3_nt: TGTGCCAGTAGTATAGGGACAGGTTTTACTTTCTCTGGGGCCAACGTCCTGACTTTC
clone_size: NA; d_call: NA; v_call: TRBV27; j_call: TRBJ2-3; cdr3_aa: CASSLNPGYSTDTQYF; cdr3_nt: TGTGCCAGCAGTTTAAACCCGGGATATAGCACAGATACGCAGTATTTT
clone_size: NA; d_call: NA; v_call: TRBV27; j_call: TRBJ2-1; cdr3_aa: CASSLGLPTYNEQFF; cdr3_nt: TGTGCCAGCAGTTTGGGACTTCCAACCTACAATGAGCAGTTCTTC
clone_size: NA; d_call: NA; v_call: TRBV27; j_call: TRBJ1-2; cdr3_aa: CASSLSYGAGYTF; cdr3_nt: TGTGCCAGCAGTTTATCGTATGGGGCAGGCTACACCTTC
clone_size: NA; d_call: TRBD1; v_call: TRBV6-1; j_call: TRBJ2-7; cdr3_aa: CASGDRGYGYEQYF; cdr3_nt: TGTGCCAGCGGAGACAGGGGGTACGGCTACGAGCAGTACTTC
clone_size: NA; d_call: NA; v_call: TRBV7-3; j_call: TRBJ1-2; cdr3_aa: CASSPSRDARYTF; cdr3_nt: TGTGCCAGCAGCCCCTCAAGGGACGCCCGCTACACCTTC
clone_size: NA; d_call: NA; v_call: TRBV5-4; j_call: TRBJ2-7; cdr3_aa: CASSLVQSYEQYF; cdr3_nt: TGTGCCAGCAGCTTGGTACAATCCTACGAGCAGTACTTC
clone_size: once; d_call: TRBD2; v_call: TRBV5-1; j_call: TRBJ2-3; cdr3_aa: CASSFGLAGLDTQYF; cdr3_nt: TGCGCCAGCAGTTTTGGACTAGCGGGATTAGATACGCAGTATTTT
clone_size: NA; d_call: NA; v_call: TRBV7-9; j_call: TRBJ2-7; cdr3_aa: CASSLLPGVYEQYF; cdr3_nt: TGTGCCAGCAGCCTATTACCGGGGGTCTACGAGCAGTACTTC
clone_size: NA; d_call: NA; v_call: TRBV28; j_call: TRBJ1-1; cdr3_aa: CASSLDPIPNTEAFF; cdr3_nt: TGTGCCAGCAGTTTAGATCCGATTCCGAACACTGAAGCTTTCTTT
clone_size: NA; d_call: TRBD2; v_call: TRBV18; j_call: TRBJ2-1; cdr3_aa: CASSLMAGGSSYNEQFF; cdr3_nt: TGTGCCAGCTCACTTATGGCGGGGGGGAGCTCCTACAATGAGCAGTTCTTC
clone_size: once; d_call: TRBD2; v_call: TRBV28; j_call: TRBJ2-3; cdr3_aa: CASSSGLAGAVDTQYF; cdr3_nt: TGTGCCAGCAGCTCCGGACTAGCGGGAGCGGTAGATACGCAGTATTTT
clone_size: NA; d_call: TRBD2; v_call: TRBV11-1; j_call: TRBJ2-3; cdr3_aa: CASSLSSGRAGDTQYF; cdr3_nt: TGTGCCAGCAGCTTATCTAGCGGGAGGGCCGGGGATACGCAGTATTTT
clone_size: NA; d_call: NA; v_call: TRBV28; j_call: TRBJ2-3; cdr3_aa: CASRADTQYF; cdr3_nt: TGTGCCAGCAGGGCTGATACGCAGTATTTT
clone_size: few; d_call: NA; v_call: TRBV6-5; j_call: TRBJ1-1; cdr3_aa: CASNGQYTEAFF; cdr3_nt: TGTGCCAGCAACGGACAGTACACTGAAGCTTTCTTT
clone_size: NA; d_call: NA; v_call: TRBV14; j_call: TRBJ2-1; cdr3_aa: CASSQLDGKGYNEQFF; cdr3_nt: TGTGCCAGCAGCCAACTAGACGGAAAGGGCTACAATGAGCAGTTCTTC
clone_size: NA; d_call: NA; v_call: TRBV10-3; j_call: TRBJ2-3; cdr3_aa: CAISELAATDTQYF; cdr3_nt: TGTGCCATCAGTGAGTTGGCTGCAACAGATACGCAGTATTTT
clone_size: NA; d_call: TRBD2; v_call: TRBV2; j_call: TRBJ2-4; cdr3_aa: CASKASGRANIQYF; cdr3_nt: TGTGCCAGCAAAGCTAGCGGGAGGGCGAACATTCAGTACTTC
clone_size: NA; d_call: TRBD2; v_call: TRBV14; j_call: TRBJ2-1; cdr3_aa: CASSQDRRTSSYNEQFF; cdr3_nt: TGTGCCAGCAGCCAAGATCGGAGGACTAGCTCCTACAATGAGCAGTTCTTC
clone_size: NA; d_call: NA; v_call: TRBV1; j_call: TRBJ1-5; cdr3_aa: CTSSQFTGTVSNQPQHF; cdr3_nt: TGCACCAGCAGCCAATTTACCGGGACAGTTAGCAATCAGCCCCAGCATTTT
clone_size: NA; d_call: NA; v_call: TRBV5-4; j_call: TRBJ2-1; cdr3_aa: CASSLLNRRDNEQFF; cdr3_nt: TGTGCCAGCAGCTTGTTAAACCGCAGAGACAATGAGCAGTTCTTC
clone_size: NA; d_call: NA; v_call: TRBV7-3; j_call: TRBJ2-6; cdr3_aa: CASSPTPQVLSGANVLTF; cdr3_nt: TGTGCCAGCAGCCCAACACCACAGGTCCTCTCTGGGGCCAACGTCCTGACTTTC
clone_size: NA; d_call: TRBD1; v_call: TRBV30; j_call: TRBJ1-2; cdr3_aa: CAWRPTGVNYGYTF; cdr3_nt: TGTGCCTGGAGGCCAACAGGGGTAAACTATGGCTACACCTTC
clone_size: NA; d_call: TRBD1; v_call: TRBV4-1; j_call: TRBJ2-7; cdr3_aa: CASSQYRGPYEQYF; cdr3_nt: TGCGCCAGCAGCCAATACAGGGGGCCGTACGAGCAGTACTTC
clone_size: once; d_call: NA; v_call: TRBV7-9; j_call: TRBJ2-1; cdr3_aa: CASSSGPGGSTNEQFF; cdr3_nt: TGTGCCAGCAGCTCTGGTCCCGGCGGATCCACCAATGAGCAGTTCTTC
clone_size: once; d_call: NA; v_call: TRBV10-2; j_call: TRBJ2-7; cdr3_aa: CASRLPAGSSYEQYF; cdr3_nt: TGCGCCAGCAGACTCCCAGCGGGCAGCTCCTACGAGCAGTACTTC
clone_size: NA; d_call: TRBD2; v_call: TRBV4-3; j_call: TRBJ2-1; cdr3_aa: CASSQAPTSGGEEQFF; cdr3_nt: TGCGCCAGCAGCCAAGCCCCCACTAGCGGAGGGGAGGAGCAGTTCTTC
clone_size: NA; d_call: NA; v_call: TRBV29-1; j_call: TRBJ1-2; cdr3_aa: CSVGRFSDGYTF; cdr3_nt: TGCAGCGTTGGGAGGTTCTCGGATGGCTACACCTTC
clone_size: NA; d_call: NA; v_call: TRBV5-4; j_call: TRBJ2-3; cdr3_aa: CASSSGTSTDTQYF; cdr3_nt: TGTGCCAGCAGCTCCGGGACGTCCACAGATACGCAGTATTTT
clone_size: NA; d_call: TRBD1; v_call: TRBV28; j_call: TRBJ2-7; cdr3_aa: CASSLAGTGGHEQYF; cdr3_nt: TGTGCCAGCAGTCTCGCCGGGACAGGTGGTCACGAGCAGTACTTC
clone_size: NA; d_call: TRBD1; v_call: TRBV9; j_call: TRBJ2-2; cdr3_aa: CASSTQTGAGELFF; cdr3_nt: TGTGCCAGCAGCACCCAGACAGGGGCCGGGGAGCTGTTTTTT
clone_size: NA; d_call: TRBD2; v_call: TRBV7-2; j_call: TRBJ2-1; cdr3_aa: CASSLYYGTTYNEQFF; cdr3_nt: TGTGCCAGCAGCTTGTATTATGGGACTACCTACAATGAGCAGTTCTTC
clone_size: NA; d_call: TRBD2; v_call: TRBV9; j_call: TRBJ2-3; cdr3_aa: CASSVAGTSGRDTQYF; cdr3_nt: TGTGCCAGCAGCGTCGCCGGGACTAGCGGGAGAGATACGCAGTATTTT
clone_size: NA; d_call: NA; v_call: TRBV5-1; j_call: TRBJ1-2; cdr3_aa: CASSLSRGYTF; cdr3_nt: TGCGCCAGCAGCTTGTCCAGGGGCTACACCTTC
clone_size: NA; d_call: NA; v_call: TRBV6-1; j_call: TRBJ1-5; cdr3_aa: CASSGYGAGGNQPQHF; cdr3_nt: TGTGCCAGCAGTGGGTATGGGGCAGGAGGGAATCAGCCCCAGCATTTT
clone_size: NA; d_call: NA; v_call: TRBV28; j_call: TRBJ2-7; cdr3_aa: CASSFSRGPTYEQYF; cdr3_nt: TGTGCCAGCAGTTTTAGTAGGGGTCCTACCTACGAGCAGTACTTC
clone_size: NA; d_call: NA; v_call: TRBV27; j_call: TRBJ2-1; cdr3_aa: CASSLLAGAVYNEQFF; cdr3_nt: TGTGCCAGCAGTTTATTGGCCGGGGCTGTCTACAATGAGCAGTTCTTC
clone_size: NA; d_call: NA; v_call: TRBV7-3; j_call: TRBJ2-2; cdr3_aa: CASSFAAGQGTGELFF; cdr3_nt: TGTGCCAGCAGCTTTGCGGCAGGGCAGGGTACCGGGGAGCTGTTTTTT
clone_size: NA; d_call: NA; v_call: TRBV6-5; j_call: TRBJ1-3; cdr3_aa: CASSPGSARNTIYF; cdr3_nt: TGTGCCAGCAGTCCTGGGTCCGCCCGAAACACCATATATTTT